This paragraph covers one T cell receptor beta chain sequence. This sample was taken from a study of CD8+CD57+ T cells in acquired aplastic anemia. The template used for profiling TCR beta VDJ and CDR3 was genomic DNA. TCRdb itself ran the reads through MiXCR, one entry per CDR3 protein. The table lists around 200,000 distinct CDR3 sequences, under 65% of them singletons. This sequence originates from a human donor in good health. Sequencing input: sorted CD4+, CD8+, or CD8+CD57+ T cells (not recorded which) from PBMCs.

As DNA, the CDR3 is TGTGCCAGCAGCTTAGGGGTTAGCGGGGGGGCCGGGATAGATACGCAGTATTTT. This codes for CASSLGVSGGAGIDTQYF. V usage is TRBV7-2 and J usage is TRBJ2-3, with TRBD2 identical over 11 bases. The CDR3 sequence is 18 residues long. V was clipped by 1 base and J by 5 bases; unmatched bases: 11. Germline V gene data show CDR1 as SGHTA and CDR2 as FQGNSA.